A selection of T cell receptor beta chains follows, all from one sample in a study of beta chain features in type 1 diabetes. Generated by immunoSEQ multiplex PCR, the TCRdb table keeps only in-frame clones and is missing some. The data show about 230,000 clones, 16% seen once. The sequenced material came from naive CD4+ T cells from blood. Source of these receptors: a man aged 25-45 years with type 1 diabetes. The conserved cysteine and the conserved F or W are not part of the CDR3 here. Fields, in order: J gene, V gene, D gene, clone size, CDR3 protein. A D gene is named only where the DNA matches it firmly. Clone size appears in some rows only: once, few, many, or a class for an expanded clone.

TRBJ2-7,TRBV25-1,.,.,ASRQVSYEQY
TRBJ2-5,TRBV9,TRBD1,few,ASSVDRGGETQY
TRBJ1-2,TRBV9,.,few,ASSVEPGYT
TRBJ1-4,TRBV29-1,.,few,SVVQFEGEKLF
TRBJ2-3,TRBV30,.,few,AWSRSADTQY
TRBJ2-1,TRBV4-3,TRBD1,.,ASSQVGTAYNEQF
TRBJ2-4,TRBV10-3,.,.,AISTMGSGNIQY
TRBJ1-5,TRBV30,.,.,AWSFGGDQPQH
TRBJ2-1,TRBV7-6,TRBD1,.,ASSPWDRATSYNEQF
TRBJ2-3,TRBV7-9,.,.,ASSFVPGAQDTQY
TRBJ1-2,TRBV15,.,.,ATTWSDIGSGYT
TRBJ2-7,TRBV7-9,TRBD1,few,ASSTGTGVVEQY
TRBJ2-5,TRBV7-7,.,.,ASSFTWGGQETQY
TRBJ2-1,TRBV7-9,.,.,ASSLFGHYNEQF
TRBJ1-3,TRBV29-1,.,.,SVERGNSGNTIY
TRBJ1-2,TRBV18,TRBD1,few,ASSPDRGSGYGYT
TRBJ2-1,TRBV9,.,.,ASSAEGLDYNEQF
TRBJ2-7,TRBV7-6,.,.,ASSFAGRSSYEQY
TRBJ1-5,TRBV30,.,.,AWSRAGTNQPQH
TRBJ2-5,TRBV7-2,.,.,ASSFGGAWETQY
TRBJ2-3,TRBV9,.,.,ASGKGTSTDTQY
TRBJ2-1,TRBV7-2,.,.,ASSLGFQAKQF
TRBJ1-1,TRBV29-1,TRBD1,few,SVTPGQGMNTEAF
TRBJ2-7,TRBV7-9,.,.,ASSNAALYEQY
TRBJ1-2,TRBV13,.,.,ASSIRSSYGYT
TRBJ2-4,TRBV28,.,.,ASSAQGNIQY
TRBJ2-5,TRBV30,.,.,AWGQETQY
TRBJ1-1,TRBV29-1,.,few,SVEGVDGGRTEAF
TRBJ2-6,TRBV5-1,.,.,ASSSSGTASGANVLT
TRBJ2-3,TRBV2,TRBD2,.,ASGTTTDTQY
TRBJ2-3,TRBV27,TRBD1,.,ASSLVGQHTDTQY
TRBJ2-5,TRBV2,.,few,ASCSDLGTQY
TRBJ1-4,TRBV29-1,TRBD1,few,SVGDTGGDEKLF
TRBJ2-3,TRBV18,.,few,ASSPEISTDTQY
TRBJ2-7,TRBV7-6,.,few,ASSSQRANYEQY
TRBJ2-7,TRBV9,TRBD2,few,ASSATSGRRYEQY